Sequencing of this T cell receptor beta chain was carried out in a study of early T cells in non-severe SARS-CoV-2 infection. This clonotype was seen a few times. Individual cDNA molecules were tagged with unique molecular identifiers. A single record per CDR3 protein comes from TCRdb applying MiXCR to the 5' RACE reads. The table includes 75,000 or so distinct CDR3 sequences, around 15% detected once. The receptor's source is an adult who was a healthcare worker with PCR-confirmed SARS-CoV-2 infection or an uninfected control (not recorded which). The specimen sequenced was whole blood.

Written as DNA, the CDR3 is TGTGCCAGCAGCCCCGCCCAGGGTGTTTCCACTGAAGCTTTCTTT. As protein: CASSPAQGVSTEAFF. The rearrangement uses TRBV7-3 and TRBJ1-1, with D tentatively TRBD1 (5 bases). V was cut by 5 bases and J by 4 bases, with 17 bases left in between. Germline V gene sequence: CDR1 SGHTA, CDR2 FQGTGA. CDR3 size: 15 residues.